These T cell receptor beta chains were read from a single sample in a study of memory CD4+ T cells and cytomegalovirus serostatus. Assay: immunoSEQ multiplex PCR; the TCRdb copy retains only in-frame clones and omits some. The table has about 25,000 clones, approximately 71% seen once; the top ten hold approximately 1%. Sequencing was done on a sample of memory CD4+ T cells from blood. These receptors were collected from an adult in good health and CMV-seronegative. Both conserved end residues are part of each CDR3. The order of the fields is D gene, clone size, V gene, J gene, CDR3 DNA, CDR3 protein. The D gene is left open where the match is weak. Rows may omit the clone size; those that give it use once, few, many or a size class.

>.|.|TRBV20-1|TRBJ2-5
TGCAGTCCAGACGCCTGGGGGACCCAGTACTTC
CSPDAWGTQYF
>.|.|TRBV6-5|TRBJ2-3
TGTGCCAGCAGTTACTCGAGCGGACAGCGCACAGATACGCAGTATTTT
CASSYSSGQRTDTQYF
>.|.|TRBV5-1|TRBJ2-6
TGCGCCAGCAGCGAAGGGGGAGCTGGGGCCAACGTCCTGACTTTC
CASSEGGAGANVLTF
>.|once|TRBV14|TRBJ2-5
TGTGCCAGCACTCGCCAGGGGGGAGAGACCCAGTACTTC
CASTRQGGETQYF
>TRBD1|.|TRBV7-2|TRBJ1-5
TGTGCCAGCAGTCGACAGGGGGCGAGCAATCAGCCCCAGCATTTT
CASSRQGASNQPQHF
>.|.|TRBV28|TRBJ1-3
TGTGCCAGCAGTCCCCCGGGACCGATCCTGAATGGAAACACCATATATTTT
CASSPPGPILNGNTIYF
>TRBD2|once|TRBV5-1|TRBJ2-1
TGCGCCAGCAGCTCCTTTTCTAGCGGGAGCTCCCTATCCTACAATGAGCAGTTCTTC
CASSSFSSGSSLSYNEQFF
>TRBD1|.|TRBV7-9|TRBJ1-1
TGTGCCAGCAGCGACAGGGTGAACACTGAAGCTTTCTTT
CASSDRVNTEAFF
>.|few|TRBV30|TRBJ1-4
TGTGCCTGGAGTGGGGGGACGGTCTTTCTTGAAAAACTGTTTTTT
CAWSGGTVFLEKLFF
>TRBD1|.|TRBV19|TRBJ2-7
TGTGCCAGTAGTGGGGGGACAGGGCGGATCTACGAGCAGTACTTC
CASSGGTGRIYEQYF
>.|few|TRBV5-4|TRBJ1-1
TGTGCCAGCAGCTTGTTGGGGGGCACTGAAGCTTTCTTT
CASSLLGGTEAFF